This passage covers 29 T cell receptor beta chains from one sample sequenced in a study of blood T cell repertoires in COVID-19. Only in-frame clones appear in the TCRdb table, and some are missing; sequencing was by immunoSEQ multiplex PCR. The data hold around 110,000 clones, with about 91% observed a single time. Sequences were obtained from peripheral blood. Receptors originate from a man in his forties or fifties with active or convalescent COVID-19.

The rearrangement links TRBV27 to TRBJ2-7; 7 nucleotides match TRBD2. The CDR3 runs 15 residues. V was pared by 5 bases and J by 5 bases, with 12 bases of the junction left unmatched. Per the germline V gene, CDR1 is MNHEY and CDR2 is SMNVEV (reference sequence). The CDR3 nucleotides read TGTGCCAGCAGTCCTCTCGGGGGGTCCCTACACGAGCAGTACTTC. Its translation is CASSPLGGSLHEQYF.

This sequence joins TRBV18 and TRBJ1-5, with D maybe TRBD1 (6 bases). Germline CDR1 and CDR2: KGHSH and LQKENI. The germline V and J ends were trimmed by 1 base and 6 bases, with 7 bases remaining between them. The CDR3 runs 13 residues. Here the CDR3 reads CASSPRDTQPQHF. CDR3 in DNA: TGTGCCAGCTCACCACGGGACACTCAGCCCCAGCATTTT.

The chain links TRBV29-1 to TRBJ1-4; 9 bases align to TRBD1. In germline, CDR1 is SQVTM, CDR2 ANQGSEA. The CDR3 spans 13 residues. V dropped 4 bases and J dropped 8; count of bases not matched to a gene: 5. The CDR3 here is CSVGFTGGEKLFF. CDR3 coding DNA: TGCAGCGTTGGCTTTACAGGGGGCGAAAAACTGTTTTTT.

The chain has TRBV30 and TRBJ1-3; 9 bases fit TRBD1. After removal of 5 bases from V and 3 bases from J, the junction contained 2 bases not matched to a gene. The germline V gene has CDR1 GTSNPN and CDR2 SVGIG (reference sequence). This CDR3 has 13 amino acids. The CDR3, as DNA: TGTGCCTGGGAGACAGGGGGTGGAAACACCATATATTTT. This translates into CAWETGGGNTIYF.

This chain connects TRBV28 to TRBJ2-1, with TRBD1 identical over 8 bases. Germline-derived CDR1 and CDR2 are MDHEN and SYDVKM. The junction had 5 bases not matched to a gene; V was cut back by 8 bases and J by 2 bases. CDR3 size: 14 residues. CDR3 nucleotide sequence: TGTGCCAGCGGGGGACAGGCTGCCTACAATGAGCAGTTCTTC. Protein: CASGGQAAYNEQFF. Full variable domain (rest looked up from reference TRBV28 and TRBJ2-1): DVKVTQSSRYLVKRTGEKVFLECVQDMDHENMFWYRQDPGLGLRLIYFSYDVKMKEKGDIPEGYSVSREKKERFSLILESASTNQTSMYLCASGGQAAYNEQFFGPGTRLTVL.

This clone showed up just once. CDR3 region: CASSFVGGPGNTIYF. CDR3 in DNA: TGTGCCAGCAGTTTTGTTGGGGGCCCTGGAAACACCATATATTTT. This rearrangement joins TRBV28 to TRBJ1-3; D might be TRBD1 (6 bases). Trimming removed 3 bases at V and 2 bases at J, with 11 bases between. Germline V gene lookup returns CDR1 MDHEN and CDR2 SYDVKM. CDR3 size: 15 residues.

The V gene is TRBV2, the J gene TRBJ2-7; D perhaps matches TRBD2 (5 bases). V dropped 8 bases and J dropped 6 bases, with 14 bases sitting between them. Germline CDR1 reads SNHLY; CDR2 reads FYNNEI. The CDR3 consists of 12 residues. The CDR3 reads CASRGSGVEQYF. The CDR3 DNA reads TGTGCCAGCCGGGGAAGTGGGGTCGAGCAGTACTTC.

The chain links TRBV5-1 to TRBJ1-2; D is ambiguous. V dropped 0 bases and J dropped 8 bases, with 17 bases sitting between them. Germline V lookup: CDR1 SGHRS, CDR2 YFSETQ. The CDR3 is 15 residues long. The CDR3 DNA follows: TGCGCCAGCAGCTTGGAAGGAGGGATTGCTACGGGCTACACCTTC. The encoded protein is CASSLEGGIATGYTF. Filled out from reference TRBV5-1 and TRBJ1-2, the complete variable domain reads KAGVTQTPRYLIKTRGQQVTLSCSPISGHRSVSWYQQTPGQGLQFLFEYFSETQRNKGNFPGRFSGRQFSNSRSEMNVSTLELGDSALYLCASSLEGGIATGYTFGSGTRLTVV.

This sequence joins TRBV25-1 and TRBJ1-1, with unresolved D. CDR1 and CDR2 (germline): MGHDK, SYGVNS. Trimming pared 4 bases from V and 0 bases from J, leaving 18 bases between. This CDR3 has 17 amino acids. In DNA, the CDR3 is TGTGCCAGCAGTGGGTACCGCGGCGCATCTATGAACACTGAAGCTTTCTTT. Translating gives CASSGYRGASMNTEAFF.

This chain connects TRBV18 to TRBJ2-7, with 7 bases fitting TRBD1. The CDR3 is 15 residues long. CDR1 and CDR2 (germline): KGHSH, LQKENI. V was pared by 3 bases and J by 1 base, with 6 bases of the junction left unmatched. DNA of the CDR3: TGTGCCAGCTCACCGGTTAGGGACAGATCCTACGAGCAGTACTTC. As protein: CASSPVRDRSYEQYF.

There are a few counts of this clone. This chain joins TRBV2 and TRBJ2-3; TRBD1 agrees at 9 bases. The CDR3 loop spans 15 amino acids. The V gene end was trimmed by 8 bases and the J gene end by 1 base; junction bases not matched to a gene: 7. Germline CDR1 reads SNHLY; CDR2 reads FYNNEI. The CDR3 loop reads CASGNRDRGTDTQYF. In DNA form, the CDR3 reads TGTGCCAGCGGGAACCGGGACAGGGGCACAGATACGCAGTATTTT. Full variable domain (rest looked up from reference TRBV2 and TRBJ2-3): EPEVTQTPSHQVTQMGQEVILRCVPISNHLYFYWYRQILGQKVEFLVSFYNNEISEKSEIFDDQFSVERPDGSNFTLKIRSTKLEDSAMYFCASGNRDRGTDTQYFGPGTRLTVL.

The rearrangement links TRBV6-5 to TRBJ1-1, with 10 nucleotides matching TRBD1. The V segment lost 2 bases and the J segment 11 bases; nucleotides outside the gene matches: 2. Germline V gives CDR1 MNHEY, CDR2 SVGAGI. This CDR3 has 12 residues. The CDR3 is CASSYRQGAAFF. As DNA, the CDR3 is TGTGCCAGCAGTTACAGACAGGGGGCGGCTTTCTTT.

The chain joins TRBV30 to TRBJ1-5, with a possible D match to TRBD1 (5 bases). The V gene's germline CDR1 is GTSNPN and CDR2 SVGIG (reference sequence). The V end lost 1 base, the J end lost 5 bases, and 9 bases lay between the germline ends. This CDR3 has 13 amino acids. CDR3 in amino acids: CAWSGQPDQPQHF. In nucleotides, the CDR3 is TGTGCCTGGAGTGGACAGCCCGATCAGCCCCAGCATTTT. The whole variable domain, filled in from reference TRBV30 and TRBJ1-5, reads SQTIHQWPATLVQPVGSPLSLECTVEGTSNPNLYWYRQAAGRGLQLLFYSVGIGQISSEVPQNLSASRPQDRQFILSSKKLLLSDSGFYLCAWSGQPDQPQHFGDGTRLSIL.

The V call is TRBV30, the J call TRBJ1-5; D not resolved. Germline CDR1 and CDR2: GTSNPN and SVGIG (reference sequence). V lost 1 base to trimming and J lost 0 bases, with 7 bases between them. This CDR3 region has 14 residues. DNA for the CDR3: TGTGCCTGGAGTGACGGTATTAGCAATCAGCCCCAGCATTTT. Translating gives CAWSDGISNQPQHF.

This chain connects TRBV11-2 to TRBJ2-7, with D perhaps matching TRBD1 (5 bases). Trimming shortened V by 5 bases and J by 3 bases, and 14 bases separated the two germline ends. The CDR3 consists of 14 residues. From germline, CDR1 is SGHAT and CDR2 FQNNGV. This CDR3 reads CASSPYRQNYEQYF. The DNA of the CDR3 is TGTGCCAGCAGCCCCTACAGACAGAACTACGAGCAGTACTTC.

J is TRBJ1-5 and V is TRBV27; D unclear. The CDR3 has 17 amino acids. V was trimmed by 5 bases and J by 3 bases, leaving 20 bases between them. The germline V gene has CDR1 MNHEY and CDR2 SMNVEV (reference sequence). The CDR3, as DNA: TGTGCCAGCAGTAAACTTGGTTACGAACGCCCCAATCAGCCCCAGCATTTT. This translates into CASSKLGYERPNQPQHF.

This clone is a singleton in its sample. The J gene is TRBJ1-5, the V gene TRBV15; TRBD1 is a possible D gene (5 bases). V lost 2 bases, J lost 7 bases, and 15 bases lay in between. The germline CDR1 and CDR2 sequences are LNHNV and YYDKDF (reference sequence). The CDR3 is 15 amino acids. CDR3 residues: CATSRLQGFRQPQHF. As DNA, the CDR3 is TGTGCCACCAGCAGACTCCAGGGCTTTAGGCAGCCCCAGCATTTT.

The chain has TRBV29-1 and TRBJ1-2, with D perhaps TRBD1 (6 bases). Germline-derived CDR1 and CDR2 are SQVTM and ANQGSEA. The V end lost 0 bases, the J end lost 8 bases, and 13 bases lay between the germline ends. This CDR3 has 13 residues. The CDR3 nucleotides are TGCAGCGTTGAAGAAGGGGGGGTGAGGGGCTACACCTTC. Its translation: CSVEEGGVRGYTF.

The chain uses TRBV5-5 and TRBJ1-2; TRBD1 is a possible D gene (5 bases). V dropped 5 bases and J dropped 8 bases, with 16 bases sitting between them. The CDR3 sequence is 13 residues long. Germline CDR1 reads SGHKS; CDR2 reads YYEKEE (reference sequence). The CDR3 here is CASRPWGASGYTF. The CDR3 bases are TGTGCCAGCAGGCCGTGGGGCGCTTCGGGCTACACCTTC.

The chain combines TRBV6-1 with TRBJ1-2; 7 bases match TRBD1. Trimming cost V 2 bases and J 7 bases; bases outside gene matches: 7. The germline V gene has CDR1 MNHNS and CDR2 SASEGT. This CDR3 has 14 amino acids. CDR3 bases: TGTGCCAGCAGTGAAATCGACAGGGAGCGTGGCTACACCTTC. Its protein product is CASSEIDRERGYTF.

The chain links TRBV4-2 to TRBJ2-1; 15 bases map to TRBD2. CDR1 LGHNA and CDR2 YNFKEQ come from the germline V gene. The CDR3 spans 16 residues. J gave up 8 bases and V 4 bases, and 6 bases lay outside the gene matches. The CDR3 sequence: CASSLGLAGGADEQFF. The CDR3 DNA follows: TGTGCCAGCAGCCTCGGACTAGCGGGAGGGGCGGATGAGCAGTTCTTC.

This clone was seen only once. The rearrangement links TRBV7-2 to TRBJ2-2; possibly TRBD1 for D (6 bases). Trimming removed 3 bases from V and 0 bases from J, with 11 bases in between. Germline values: CDR1 SGHTA, CDR2 FQGNSA. The CDR3 sequence is 16 residues long. CDR3 DNA sequence: TGTGCCAGCAGCTTCAACAGGGCCGCGAACACCGGGGAGCTGTTTTTT. Translating gives CASSFNRAANTGELFF.

The chain joins TRBV7-8 to TRBJ1-5, with D unclear. V gave up 5 bases and J gave up 4 bases, with 12 bases separating them. Germline CDR1 reads SGHVS; CDR2 reads FQNEAQ. This CDR3 spans 14 amino acids. The CDR3 reads CASSPPGLNQPQHF. The CDR3, as DNA: TGTGCCAGCAGCCCACCGGGGTTGAATCAGCCCCAGCATTTT.

The CDR3 sequence: CASSLEGSDTQYF. The DNA of the CDR3 is TGTGCCAGCAGCTTAGAGGGGTCAGATACGCAGTATTTT. This chain links TRBV7-6 with TRBJ2-3; D is possibly TRBD1 (5 bases). V lost 1 base and J 4 bases, leaving 6 bases between the germline ends. CDR1 is SGHVS and CDR2 is FNYEAQ in the germline V gene. CDR3 length equals 13 residues.

The chain has TRBV19 and TRBJ1-5; a weak D match, TRBD1 (5 bases). Germline lookup yields CDR1 LNHDA and CDR2 SQIVND (reference sequence). The CDR3 consists of 15 residues. Between the trimmed V and J ends, which lost 5 bases and 1 base, there was a span of 12 bases. This CDR3 is CASSDTTASNQPQHF. The CDR3 DNA sequence: TGTGCCAGTAGTGATACGACAGCCAGCAATCAGCCCCAGCATTTT.

This chain joins TRBV10-1 and TRBJ2-1; 12 bases fit TRBD2. Unmatched junction bases numbered 3, after V lost 2 bases and J lost 7 bases. This CDR3 has 15 residues. In germline, CDR1 is WNHNN, CDR2 SYGVQD (reference sequence). The CDR3 reads CASSEGGTSGNEQFF. The CDR3, as DNA: TGCGCCAGCAGTGAGGGGGGGACTAGCGGGAATGAGCAGTTCTTC.

A few counts support this clone. The rearrangement links TRBV4-1 to TRBJ2-1; D is ambiguous. Germline values: CDR1 MGHRA, CDR2 YSYEKL. Trimming shortened V by 0 bases and J by 8 bases, and 17 bases separated the two germline ends. This CDR3 comprises 16 residues. DNA of the CDR3: TGCGCCAGCAGCCAAGATCCCCCAGGCAATTACCATGAGCAGTTCTTC. It yields the protein CASSQDPPGNYHEQFF.

The rearrangement joins TRBV2 to TRBJ2-1; D is unresolved. The V and J ends lost 2 bases and 12 bases respectively, with 8 bases between them. This CDR3 region has 11 residues. Germline V gives CDR1 SNHLY, CDR2 FYNNEI. The CDR3 DNA reads TGTGCCAGCAGTGAAAGTGAGGTGCAGTTCTTC. Translation: CASSESEVQFF.

The chain has TRBV4-3 and TRBJ2-3; 14 bases fit TRBD2. The CDR3 runs to 16 residues. In germline, CDR1 is LGHNA, CDR2 YSLEER. V dropped 6 bases and J dropped 4; count of bases not matched to a gene: 6. The DNA for the CDR3 is TGCGCCAGCAGGCCCGGGACTAGCGGGAGCTCAGATACGCAGTATTTT. It translates to CASRPGTSGSSDTQYF.